This T cell receptor (beta chain) was sequenced during a study of cytomegalovirus exposure and HLA in healthy donors. Across the whole study: For the approximately 430 genotyped donors, roughly 81% fell within the Caucasian-associated ancestry cluster. Study conclusions and caveats: Later on, a genetic analysis was performed. It linked a missense variant in DCLRE1C with V- and J-gene trimming of TCR beta. The classifier, whose performance was assessed in both the original and validation cohorts, reportedly diagnosed cytomegalovirus status with high specificity and sensitivity. Within an earlier analysis, most TCR beta V segments proved productive either about 87% or about 30% of the time.

Researchers ran the PCR with 60 Vbeta and 13 Jbeta primers. Libraries were prepared by immunoSEQ multiplex PCR; TCRdb keeps only in-frame clonotypes and omits some of them. The table lists about 200,000 clones, around 76% of them singletons. Germline lookup yields CDR1 MNHNS and CDR2 SASEGT. The V end was cut by 6 bases, the J end by 5 bases, with 17 bases between. The CDR3 is 15 residues long. Turning to this clone: What it binds is not known.

The sequence derives from a man between 40 and 49 years old in good health and CMV-seropositive. Source material: PBMCs. This chain joins TRBV6-1 and TRBJ1-5, with D maybe TRBD1 (5 bases). The CDR3 region has the DNA TGTGCCAGCAGGACCCAGGGCTTTGGGGATCAGCCCCAGCATTTT. Amino acid sequence: CASRTQGFGDQPQHF.